Detailed here is one T cell receptor (beta chain). The source of the sample is a study of regulatory T cells in long-lasting Graves disease. Across the whole study: Patients newly diagnosed with Graves' had been on antithyroid drugs for under 3 months.

This CDR3 has 15 amino acids. Germline V CDR1 and CDR2: SGDLS, YYNGEE. V was pared by 1 base and J by 7 bases, with 18 bases between. The time point is: newly diagnosed GD, antithyroid drugs for less than 3 months. The TCR library was prepared using RNA isolated from PBMCs. Library construction for TCR beta used iRepertoire HTBI primers and Arm-PCR of CDR3 regions. TCRdb reprocessed the multiplex PCR reads via MiXCR and lists one record per CDR3 protein. Of hundreds of thousands of distinct CDR3 sequences detected, roughly 16% appear once; the ten largest clones hold roughly 18%. The same sample was also used in a study of T cells in Graves' hyperthyroidism and ophthalmopathy. Turning to that study: Through a model of 13 V-J features, ophthalmopathy was separated from stable hyperthyroidism.

This TCR was sampled from a woman aged 30 to 39 with Graves disease. Sequenced material: peripheral blood mononuclear cells (PBMCs), taken at new diagnosis, from a patient treated with antithyroid drugs. The chain uses TRBV9 and TRBJ2-7; TRBD2 is a possible D gene (5 bases). The CDR3: CASSVSPTTTVEQYF. In DNA form, the CDR3 reads TGTGCCAGCAGCGTATCCCCGACGACTACCGTTGAGCAGTACTTC.